These T cell receptor beta chains were read from a single sample in a study of vaccination effects on CD4 cells after COVID-19. What these receptors recognize is not known. Generated by immunoSEQ multiplex PCR, the TCRdb table keeps only in-frame clones and is missing some. The top ten clones hold 1.5% of a sample with 25,000 to 35,000 clones, roughly 78% of them seen once. Sequenced material: CD4+ T cells from PBMCs cultured with HCoV-NL63 spike peptides, taken after COVID-19 vaccination. These receptors originate from a human donor who received a COVID-19 vaccine. Some clones in this sample may be carry-over from other donors' samples. The CDR3 runs from the conserved cysteine through the conserved F or W. Each record gives: V gene, D gene, clone size, J gene, CDR3 protein, CDR3 DNA. The D gene is left open where the match is weak. Expanded clones are given a class, and other clones once, few, many or no size at all.

V gene: TRBV7-2; D gene: NA; clone size: NA; J gene: TRBJ2-1; CDR3 protein: CASSPRFSSNNEQFF; CDR3 DNA: TGTGCCAGCAGCCCCAGGTTCTCCTCAAACAATGAGCAGTTCTTC
V gene: TRBV2; D gene: TRBD1; clone size: NA; J gene: TRBJ1-1; CDR3 protein: CASRGTGPNTEAFF; CDR3 DNA: TGTGCCAGCAGGGGGACAGGTCCAAACACTGAAGCTTTCTTT
V gene: TRBV18; D gene: NA; clone size: NA; J gene: TRBJ1-4; CDR3 protein: CASSSRQPATNEKLFF; CDR3 DNA: TGTGCCAGCTCATCTAGACAGCCAGCAACTAATGAAAAACTGTTTTTT
V gene: TRBV28; D gene: NA; clone size: NA; J gene: TRBJ1-1; CDR3 protein: CASSLIGMNTEAFF; CDR3 DNA: TGTGCCAGCAGTTTAATCGGGATGAACACTGAAGCTTTCTTT
V gene: TRBV7-3; D gene: NA; clone size: NA; J gene: TRBJ1-1; CDR3 protein: CASSLTPSRTEAFF; CDR3 DNA: TGTGCCAGCAGCTTAACGCCGTCGAGAACTGAAGCTTTCTTT
V gene: TRBV5-3; D gene: NA; clone size: NA; J gene: TRBJ1-1; CDR3 protein: CARSRRGHKGGEAFF; CDR3 DNA: TGTGCCAGAAGCCGGCGGGGACACAAAGGAGGTGAAGCTTTCTTT
V gene: TRBV21-1; D gene: NA; clone size: NA; J gene: TRBJ2-1; CDR3 protein: CASSKRTGNEQFF; CDR3 DNA: TGTGCCAGCAGCAAGAGGACGGGCAATGAGCAGTTCTTC
V gene: TRBV5-1; D gene: TRBD1; clone size: NA; J gene: TRBJ2-3; CDR3 protein: CASSVQGAYDTQYF; CDR3 DNA: TGCGCCAGCAGCGTCCAGGGGGCTTATGATACGCAGTATTTT
V gene: TRBV15; D gene: NA; clone size: NA; J gene: TRBJ2-2; CDR3 protein: CATSRGGTNTGELFF; CDR3 DNA: TGTGCCACCAGCCGAGGGGGGACGAACACCGGGGAGCTGTTTTTT
V gene: TRBV5-6; D gene: NA; clone size: NA; J gene: TRBJ1-1; CDR3 protein: CASSLWGTNTEAFF; CDR3 DNA: TGTGCCAGCAGCTTGTGGGGGACCAACACTGAAGCTTTCTTT
V gene: TRBV4-1; D gene: NA; clone size: few; J gene: TRBJ1-1; CDR3 protein: CASSQETTGDTEAFF; CDR3 DNA: TGCGCCAGCAGCCAAGAGACCACAGGAGACACTGAAGCTTTCTTT
V gene: TRBV30; D gene: TRBD1; clone size: NA; J gene: TRBJ2-3; CDR3 protein: CAWSVSGGQASTDTQYF; CDR3 DNA: TGTGCCTGGAGTGTCTCCGGGGGACAGGCTAGCACAGATACGCAGTATTTT
V gene: TRBV27; D gene: NA; clone size: medium-sized; J gene: TRBJ1-5; CDR3 protein: CASSLGYSNQPQHF; CDR3 DNA: TGTGCCAGCAGTTTAGGGTATAGCAATCAGCCCCAGCATTTT
V gene: TRBV7-2; D gene: TRBD2; clone size: NA; J gene: TRBJ2-1; CDR3 protein: CASSLLAGSSYNEQFF; CDR3 DNA: TGTGCCAGCAGTTTACTAGCGGGGAGCTCCTACAATGAGCAGTTCTTC
V gene: TRBV7-3; D gene: NA; clone size: once; J gene: TRBJ1-6; CDR3 protein: CASRLKPTGRLHF; CDR3 DNA: TGTGCCAGCAGACTCAAACCGACAGGCCGTCTCCACTTT
V gene: TRBV5-1; D gene: NA; clone size: NA; J gene: TRBJ2-5; CDR3 protein: CASSLQPVQETQYF; CDR3 DNA: TGCGCCAGCAGCTTGCAACCGGTCCAAGAGACCCAGTACTTC
V gene: TRBV6-5; D gene: NA; clone size: NA; J gene: TRBJ1-2; CDR3 protein: CASSLNNYGYTF; CDR3 DNA: TGTGCCAGCAGTCTCAATAACTATGGCTACACCTTC
V gene: TRBV5-4; D gene: TRBD1; clone size: NA; J gene: TRBJ1-4; CDR3 protein: CASSEKTGREKLFF; CDR3 DNA: TGTGCCAGCAGCGAAAAGACAGGGCGTGAAAAACTGTTTTTT
V gene: TRBV18; D gene: NA; clone size: once; J gene: TRBJ2-3; CDR3 protein: CASSPSSAQHPDTQYF; CDR3 DNA: TGTGCCAGCTCACCATCATCCGCTCAGCACCCAGATACGCAGTATTTT
V gene: TRBV28; D gene: TRBD1; clone size: NA; J gene: TRBJ2-1; CDR3 protein: CASSYPGTGFYNEQFF; CDR3 DNA: TGTGCCAGCAGTTATCCCGGGACAGGGTTTTACAATGAGCAGTTCTTC
V gene: TRBV27; D gene: NA; clone size: NA; J gene: TRBJ2-3; CDR3 protein: CASSYRGTTDTQYF; CDR3 DNA: TGTGCCAGCAGTTACAGAGGGACCACAGATACGCAGTATTTT
V gene: TRBV9; D gene: TRBD2; clone size: NA; J gene: TRBJ2-5; CDR3 protein: CASSVESGSGGWETQYF; CDR3 DNA: TGTGCCAGCAGCGTCGAATCGGGTAGCGGGGGATGGGAGACCCAGTACTTC
V gene: TRBV29-1; D gene: NA; clone size: NA; J gene: TRBJ1-1; CDR3 protein: CSVVPGSTEAFF; CDR3 DNA: TGCAGCGTCGTCCCGGGGAGCACTGAAGCTTTCTTT
V gene: TRBV7-2; D gene: TRBD2; clone size: NA; J gene: TRBJ2-1; CDR3 protein: CASSHGSSGGNGGEQFF; CDR3 DNA: TGTGCCAGCAGCCACGGGTCTAGCGGGGGTAATGGAGGTGAGCAGTTCTTC
V gene: TRBV5-1; D gene: NA; clone size: NA; J gene: TRBJ1-1; CDR3 protein: CASARLTMNTEAFF; CDR3 DNA: TGCGCCAGCGCCCGACTGACGATGAACACTGAAGCTTTCTTT
V gene: TRBV5-6; D gene: NA; clone size: NA; J gene: TRBJ2-4; CDR3 protein: CASSLRGVLAKNIQYF; CDR3 DNA: TGTGCCAGCAGCTTGCGTGGCGTACTAGCCAAAAACATTCAGTACTTC
V gene: TRBV2; D gene: NA; clone size: NA; J gene: TRBJ1-1; CDR3 protein: CASSDVRSEAFF; CDR3 DNA: TGTGCCAGCAGTGATGTCCGGTCCGAAGCTTTCTTT
V gene: TRBV6-7; D gene: NA; clone size: NA; J gene: TRBJ2-2; CDR3 protein: CASSYSPRDQRNTGELFF; CDR3 DNA: TGTGCCAGCAGTTACTCCCCTAGGGACCAGAGGAACACCGGGGAGCTGTTTTTT
V gene: TRBV7-9; D gene: TRBD1; clone size: few; J gene: TRBJ2-5; CDR3 protein: CASSFEGARETQYF; CDR3 DNA: TGTGCCAGCAGCTTTGAGGGGGCGAGGGAGACCCAGTACTTC
V gene: TRBV7-2; D gene: NA; clone size: NA; J gene: TRBJ1-5; CDR3 protein: CASSFFNQPQHF; CDR3 DNA: TGTGCCAGCAGCTTTTTTAATCAGCCCCAGCATTTT
V gene: TRBV4-1; D gene: NA; clone size: NA; J gene: TRBJ2-2; CDR3 protein: CASSQDRGNTGELFF; CDR3 DNA: TGCGCCAGCAGCCAAGACAGGGGGAACACCGGGGAGCTGTTTTTT
V gene: TRBV5-1; D gene: NA; clone size: NA; J gene: TRBJ2-3; CDR3 protein: CASSYRVGGTDTQYF; CDR3 DNA: TGCGCCAGCAGCTACCGGGTTGGTGGCACAGATACGCAGTATTTT
V gene: TRBV6-5; D gene: NA; clone size: NA; J gene: TRBJ1-4; CDR3 protein: CASTSSHREKLFF; CDR3 DNA: TGTGCCAGCACGAGTTCCCACCGGGAAAAACTGTTTTTT
V gene: TRBV6-2/TRBV6-3; D gene: TRBD1; clone size: NA; J gene: TRBJ1-2; CDR3 protein: CASSYSGTGDDGYTF; CDR3 DNA: TGTGCCAGCAGTTACTCGGGGACAGGGGACGATGGCTACACCTTC
V gene: TRBV5-5; D gene: NA; clone size: NA; J gene: TRBJ2-5; CDR3 protein: CASSFRDTFQETQYF; CDR3 DNA: TGTGCCAGCAGCTTCAGGGACACTTTTCAAGAGACCCAGTACTTC
V gene: TRBV6-2/TRBV6-3; D gene: TRBD2; clone size: NA; J gene: TRBJ2-1; CDR3 protein: CASSYSKASGGIPNEQFF; CDR3 DNA: TGTGCCAGCAGTTATTCGAAGGCTAGCGGGGGGATTCCCAATGAGCAGTTCTTC
V gene: TRBV19; D gene: NA; clone size: NA; J gene: TRBJ1-2; CDR3 protein: CASRTVGVYGYTF; CDR3 DNA: TGTGCCAGTAGGACAGTAGGGGTTTATGGCTACACCTTC
V gene: TRBV6-5; D gene: NA; clone size: NA; J gene: TRBJ2-5; CDR3 protein: CASSRGFQETQYF; CDR3 DNA: TGTGCCAGCAGTCGGGGGTTCCAAGAGACCCAGTACTTC
V gene: TRBV6-6; D gene: TRBD2; clone size: NA; J gene: TRBJ2-1; CDR3 protein: CASTTLAGEQFF; CDR3 DNA: TGTGCCAGCACTACACTAGCGGGGGAGCAGTTCTTC
V gene: TRBV3-1/TRBV3-2; D gene: TRBD2; clone size: NA; J gene: TRBJ2-2; CDR3 protein: CASNSRSRGVGELFF; CDR3 DNA: TGTGCCAGCAACTCGAGATCGCGGGGGGTCGGGGAGCTGTTTTTT
V gene: TRBV12-3/TRBV12-4; D gene: NA; clone size: once; J gene: TRBJ2-5; CDR3 protein: CASSLLATETQYF; CDR3 DNA: TGTGCCAGCAGTTTGTTAGCGACTGAGACCCAGTACTTC
V gene: TRBV15; D gene: TRBD1; clone size: NA; J gene: TRBJ1-1; CDR3 protein: CATQDRKNTEAFF; CDR3 DNA: TGTGCCACCCAGGACAGGAAAAACACTGAAGCTTTCTTT
V gene: TRBV19; D gene: NA; clone size: NA; J gene: TRBJ1-2; CDR3 protein: CASSIENLAYYGYTF; CDR3 DNA: TGTGCCAGTAGTATAGAGAATTTGGCATACTATGGCTACACCTTC
V gene: TRBV10-2; D gene: TRBD2; clone size: NA; J gene: TRBJ2-1; CDR3 protein: CASRWTSGGAVNEQFF; CDR3 DNA: TGCGCCAGCCGATGGACTAGCGGGGGGGCAGTCAATGAGCAGTTCTTC
V gene: TRBV12-3/TRBV12-4; D gene: TRBD1; clone size: NA; J gene: TRBJ1-4; CDR3 protein: CASRTGFEKLFF; CDR3 DNA: TGTGCCAGCAGGACAGGGTTTGAAAAACTGTTTTTT
V gene: TRBV6-1; D gene: TRBD2; clone size: few; J gene: TRBJ2-5; CDR3 protein: CASSDKGLAGAETQYF; CDR3 DNA: TGTGCCAGCAGTGATAAGGGACTAGCGGGGGCAGAGACCCAGTACTTC